Here is one T cell receptor (beta chain) with its context. The antigen this receptor binds is unknown. The sample holds no much larger clone one base away, and base qualities are not on file. This specimen comes from a study of blood T cell repertoires in COVID-19 (TCRdb year 2020). With respect to the entire study: Collaborator samples came from the United States, Italy and Spain and covered acute and convalescent phases of COVID-19. The prospective study material was composed of cDNA or gDNA derived from T cells, B-cell-depleted T cells, or PBMCs. Subjects who had been exposed to COVID-19, were actively infected with it, or had recovered from it provided the deeply sampled blood TCRbeta repertoires that made up the dataset. The repertoires were released in a freely available public database meant as a resource for research on the immune response to SARS-CoV-2. The samples were drawn from two sources: the first 160 participants of the ongoing ImmuneRACE study, and over 1,000 subjects contributed by 6 global collaborators. A de-identified subject ID, COVID-19 status, age in years and sex were almost always included in the sample metadata. HLA class I and class II types, where available, came from metadata supplied by the sample provider rather than from assay-based typing.

The CDR3 covers 17 residues, taking in both the cysteine and the phenylalanine. CDR3 DNA is the only sequence kept; it has 51 bases, read in frame from the first base. V and J lose 3 bases and 2 bases, and a span of 14 bases separates them. The study at large found these results: Clinical and demographic metadata were provided uncurated, with the amount varying by source and participant.

Each collaborating institution followed its own protocols to collect whole blood in K2EDTA tubes. For TCRbeta analysis, collaborators shipped samples in one of three forms: frozen whole blood, isolated PBMCs, or DNA extracted from either of those sample types. TCRbeta CDR3 regions were amplified from genomic DNA using the immunoSEQ Assay, a bias-controlled multiplex PCR. The authors' analysis ran thus. The number of nucleated cells in each sample was estimated from the amplification of reference gene primers within the assay. To quantify the absolute abundance of each unique TCRbeta CDR3 rearrangement, sequence reads were collapsed and filtered. For each sample, productive Simpson clonality was calculated as the square root of Simpson's diversity index across productive rearrangements. Here the immuneACCESS table is served through TCRdb, limited to in-frame sequences with V and J called. Missing clones are a known gap in these copies; in checked studies unresolved V genes cover under half, and the rest lacks a known reason. Clone size and V and J calls were adopted from that table, with D and trimming inferred from the DNA. The sample table holds 250,000 or so clones, of which approximately 89% were seen once. The ten largest clonotypes hold roughly 8% of the sample.

This clonotype was sampled from a man aged 40-49 years with active or convalescent COVID-19. The rearrangement joined TRBV23-1 to TRBJ2-6, with a tentative D gene TRBD2 over 6 matching bases. TRBV23-1 is known as an ORF, though its function is uncertain. Sequenced: peripheral blood. The CDR3 region reads CASSHYRTTPGANVLTF. Read as DNA, the sequence is TGCGCCAGCAGTCACTACAGGACTACCCCTGGGGCCAACGTCCTGACTTTC.